A selection of T cell receptor beta chains follows, all from one sample in a study of blood T cell repertoires in COVID-19. Assay used: immunoSEQ multiplex PCR; TCRdb lists only in-frame clones, some missing. The data contain 250,000 to 300,000 clones, about nine tenths of them seen just once; the ten biggest clones take up roughly 2%. The sequenced material came from peripheral blood. The receptors stem from a woman aged 50 to 60 who had recovered from COVID-19. Each CDR3 is given with its conserved first and last residue. Each record gives: V gene, D gene, clone size, J gene, CDR3 DNA, CDR3 protein. The D gene is left open where the match is weak. Rows may omit the clone size; those that give it use once, few, many or a size class.

TRBV28	TRBD1	-	TRBJ1-1	TGTGCCAGCAAGGGGGCAAGGACTGAAGCTTTCTTT	CASKGARTEAFF
TRBV5-1	TRBD2	-	TRBJ2-7	TGCGCCAGCAGCTTGGTAGCTAGCGGGAGCACCTACGAGCAGTACTTC	CASSLVASGSTYEQYF
TRBV18	-	-	TRBJ1-3	TGTGCCAGCTCACCACCTGCAGGGTTGAGTAGGTCCACCATATATTTT	CASSPPAGLSRSTIYF
TRBV4-2	-	-	TRBJ2-3	TGTGCCAGCAGCCAAGGGACGGGTGCGGACAGACGCACAGATACGCAGTATTTT	CASSQGTGADRRTDTQYF
TRBV6-1	-	-	TRBJ2-2	TGTGCCAGCCTCGGGGTCGCGATAGGAACCGGGGAGCTGTTTTTT	CASLGVAIGTGELFF
TRBV6-6	-	once	TRBJ2-1	TGTGCCACCGCCCCGGGTCGGTACAATGAGCAGTTCTTC	CATAPGRYNEQFF
TRBV7-9	-	-	TRBJ2-5	TGTGCCAGCAGCTTAGGAGTTCAAGAGACCCAGTACTTC	CASSLGVQETQYF
TRBV7-8	TRBD1	-	TRBJ1-2	TGTGCCAGCAGCTCGACCGGACAGGGGGGAGATGGCTACACCTTC	CASSSTGQGGDGYTF
TRBV15	TRBD2	-	TRBJ2-2	TGTGCCACCAGCACGGGACTACGGAACACCGGGGAGCTGTTTTTT	CATSTGLRNTGELFF
TRBV3-1/TRBV3-2	-	few	TRBJ2-2	TGTGCCAGCAGCCAAGTGTACGGGGCCGGGGAGCTGTTTTTT	CASSQVYGAGELFF
TRBV5-8	-	-	TRBJ1-5	TGTGCCAGCAGCAACTTCAGGGATCAGCCCCAGCATTTT	CASSNFRDQPQHF
TRBV3-1/TRBV3-2	TRBD2	-	TRBJ2-3	TGTGCCAGCAGCCAAGATGGATTAGCGGGAGTGTGGTCAGATACGCAGTATTTT	CASSQDGLAGVWSDTQYF
TRBV5-1	TRBD2	-	TRBJ2-7	TGCGCCAGCAGCCTCCAGCGGGGACCTGCCTACGAGCAGTACTTC	CASSLQRGPAYEQYF
TRBV12-3/TRBV12-4	-	-	TRBJ1-1	TGTGCCAGCAGCAGAACAGGGTCTGAAGCTTTCTTT	CASSRTGSEAFF
TRBV27	TRBD1	-	TRBJ1-6	TGTGCCAGCAGCAGGGGACAAGGGGGCCATTCACCCCTCCACTTT	CASSRGQGGHSPLHF
TRBV19	TRBD1	-	TRBJ1-5	TGTGCCAGTAGTCCCGGACAGGGTAGCAATCAGCCCCAGCATTTT	CASSPGQGSNQPQHF
TRBV27	TRBD1	once	TRBJ1-1	TGTGCCAGCAGTTTTCTCGGACAGGGTACTGAAGCTTTCTTT	CASSFLGQGTEAFF
TRBV18	-	-	TRBJ1-5	TGTGCCAGCTCACCGATCCAGGATCAGCCCCAGCATTTT	CASSPIQDQPQHF
TRBV19	TRBD1	-	TRBJ1-6	TGTGCCAGTAGTCCGACAGGGCTGGGTAATTCACCCCTCCACTTT	CASSPTGLGNSPLHF
TRBV7-2	-	-	TRBJ1-1	TGTGCCAGCAGCGGCATGGGAGGGGATACTGAAGCTTTCTTT	CASSGMGGDTEAFF
TRBV7-2	-	-	TRBJ1-5	TGTGCCAGCAGCTTTAACAATCAGCCCCAGCATTTT	CASSFNNQPQHF
TRBV6-5	-	-	TRBJ1-1	TGTGCCACCTCCGGGGGGACTGAAGCTTTCTTT	CATSGGTEAFF
TRBV7-9	-	-	TRBJ2-7	TGTGCCAGCAGCTTGGGCAGGGTCAGCGAGCAGTACTTC	CASSLGRVSEQYF
TRBV5-4	-	once	TRBJ2-1	TGTGCCAGCAGCTTCCCAGCGGTGGGCAGGGGATACAATGAGCAGTTCTTC	CASSFPAVGRGYNEQFF
TRBV12-3/TRBV12-4	-	-	TRBJ1-1	TGTGCCAGCTCCGGGGTGGTCACTGAAGCTTTCTTT	CASSGVVTEAFF
TRBV7-3	-	-	TRBJ2-1	TGTGCCAGCAGCTCAAGGGGGGGCACTGAGCAGTTCTTC	CASSSRGGTEQFF
TRBV9	-	-	TRBJ1-6	TGTGCCAGCAGCGGGGCGGGTGCCTATAATTCACCCCTCCACTTT	CASSGAGAYNSPLHF
TRBV4-3	-	-	TRBJ2-1	TGCGCCAGCAGCCAAGACGCACCCGGGAGAGATCTCTATGAGCAGTTCTTC	CASSQDAPGRDLYEQFF
TRBV21-1	-	-	TRBJ1-2	TGTGCCAGCAGCAAAGATAGGGGAAGCTTAACTAACTATGGCTACACCTTC	CASSKDRGSLTNYGYTF
TRBV30	-	-	TRBJ1-3	TGTGCCTGGAGTCTCTTTCTTAGCTCTGGAAACACCATATATTTT	CAWSLFLSSGNTIYF
TRBV6-2/TRBV6-3	-	-	TRBJ1-3	TGTGCCAGCAGTTACGGCCGGGTGGAGAACACCATATATTTT	CASSYGRVENTIYF
TRBV3-1/TRBV3-2	TRBD1	-	TRBJ2-5	TGTGCCAGCAGCCAAGGTACCTATGGGACAGTAAAAGAGACCCAGTACTTC	CASSQGTYGTVKETQYF
TRBV21-1	-	-	TRBJ1-3	TGTGCCAGCAGTACAGGGGTCTCTGGAAACACCATATATTTT	CASSTGVSGNTIYF
TRBV3-1/TRBV3-2	-	-	TRBJ1-4	TGTGCCAGCAGCCGGGTCAGGGTAGTTGCAACTAATGAAAAACTGTTTTTT	CASSRVRVVATNEKLFF
TRBV5-8	TRBD2	once	TRBJ2-5	TGTGCCAGCAGCGCCGGACTAGCGGGGAGGCGCGGCGAGACCCAGTACTTC	CASSAGLAGRRGETQYF
TRBV5-4	TRBD1	once	TRBJ1-2	TGTGCCAGCAGCTCGCAGGGGGGCCAAAACTATGGCTACACCTTC	CASSSQGGQNYGYTF
TRBV19	TRBD2	-	TRBJ2-2	TGTGCCAGTAGTATCGGGCGGGGGTCACCGAACACCGGGGAGCTGTTTTTT	CASSIGRGSPNTGELFF
TRBV12-3/TRBV12-4	-	-	TRBJ1-2	TGTGCCAGCAGTTTGAGGGGGGGCTACACCTTC	CASSLRGGYTF
TRBV5-4	-	-	TRBJ1-2	TGTGCCAGCAGCGTCCCGCTCGGGGGGGGAGGCTATGGCTACACCTTC	CASSVPLGGGGYGYTF
TRBV29-1	TRBD1	once	TRBJ1-1	TGCAGCGCCGTTAAGGGACAGGGGGTCACTGAAGCTTTCTTT	CSAVKGQGVTEAFF
TRBV5-4	-	once	TRBJ2-1	TGTGCCAGCAGCGAGCTGGATGAGCAGTTCTTC	CASSELDEQFF
TRBV7-2	TRBD1	-	TRBJ1-4	TGTGCCAGCAGCGCCCGACAGGGGAAGCATGAAAAACTGTTTTTT	CASSARQGKHEKLFF
TRBV6-4	-	-	TRBJ2-2	TGTGCCAGCAGTCGGGACTTAGCGAACACCGGGGAGCTGTTTTTT	CASSRDLANTGELFF
TRBV30	-	-	TRBJ2-4	TGTGCCTGGAGTGGAGGCGGGGCTGCCAAAAACATTCAGTACTTC	CAWSGGGAAKNIQYF
TRBV5-6	-	-	TRBJ2-5	TGTGCCAGCAGCCCGCGGGGCATTGAAGAGACCCAGTACTTC	CASSPRGIEETQYF
TRBV3-1/TRBV3-2	TRBD2	once	TRBJ2-1	TGTGCCAGCAGCCAAGATGTAGCGGGAGTCTACAATGAGCAGTTCTTC	CASSQDVAGVYNEQFF
TRBV9	TRBD2	-	TRBJ2-7	TGTGCCAGCAGCCTTTCCAGCGGTAGCGGGAGGAGCGAGCAGTACTTC	CASSLSSGSGRSEQYF
TRBV6-5	TRBD1	-	TRBJ1-2	TGTGCCAGCAGACCTAGGGACAGGGGTGGCGGCTACACCTTC	CASRPRDRGGGYTF
TRBV29-1	TRBD1	-	TRBJ2-3	TGCAGCGTTGACGGACAGGGCGTCACAGATACGCAGTATTTT	CSVDGQGVTDTQYF
TRBV6-2/TRBV6-3	-	-	TRBJ2-7	TGTGCCAGCAGTTATTATCCAGCGGAGGGTTGGAACTACGAGCAGTACTTC	CASSYYPAEGWNYEQYF
TRBV19	TRBD1	-	TRBJ2-7	TGTGCCAGTAGTCGGGACAGACTTCGCTACGAGCAGTACTTC	CASSRDRLRYEQYF
TRBV5-1	TRBD2	-	TRBJ2-1	TGCGCCAGCAGGACTAGCGGGAGTTTCAATGAGCAGTTCTTC	CASRTSGSFNEQFF
TRBV5-1	-	-	TRBJ2-1	TGCGCCAGCAGCTTGACCGGCTCCTACAATGAGCAGTTCTTC	CASSLTGSYNEQFF
TRBV30	-	-	TRBJ1-1	TGTGCCTGGAGCCAAAGTGAGGCCCGCCAAGACTTT	CAWSQSEARQDF
TRBV5-5	TRBD1	-	TRBJ1-3	TGTGCCAGCAGCTGGGACAGGGTTGGAAACACCATATATTTT	CASSWDRVGNTIYF
TRBV7-2	-	-	TRBJ1-6	TGTGCCAGCAGCAATCAGGCAGGGGCGTCACCCCTCCACTTT	CASSNQAGASPLHF
TRBV19	-	-	TRBJ2-3	TGTGCCAGTAAACCCAGGGTACTTACAGATACGCAGTATTTT	CASKPRVLTDTQYF
TRBV30	-	-	TRBJ2-7	TGTGCCTGGATTTGGAAGGGGCTTAGGAACTACGAGCAGTACTTC	CAWIWKGLRNYEQYF
TRBV18	-	many	TRBJ2-3	TGTGCCAGCTCACGCGAATCAGATACGCAGTATTTT	CASSRESDTQYF
TRBV27	TRBD1	-	TRBJ2-7	TGTGCCAGCAGTTTATACGAACAGGGGGACGAGCAGTACTTC	CASSLYEQGDEQYF